One and the same sample provided the 32 T cell receptor beta chains below, sequenced in a study of tumor and adjacent non-tumor tissue in lung cancer. The library came from three nested PCR rounds adapted from ARM-PCR protocols. TCRdb analysed the multiplex PCR reads with MiXCR anew, one entry per CDR3 protein. Here the sample spans tens of thousands of distinct CDR3 sequences, 61% being singletons. No cell sorting was done before RNA was extracted from the tissue. The normal lung tissue was taken more than 3 cm from the tumor edge. Sequenced sample: distant non-tumor lung tissue. Receptors were obtained from a man between 65 and 85 years old with non-small cell lung cancer.

In the case of this clonotype: An end of the junction differs from the germline gene, which may be a read error. CDR3 nucleotides: TGTGCCGGCAGCTTAGGACCTAGGGGGGCCGGCAATGACTGCACCTTC. It translates to CAGSLGPRGAGNDCTF. The chain is built from TRBV13 and TRBJ1-2; weak D call: TRBD1 (6 bases). Germline V gene lookup returns CDR1 PRHDT and CDR2 FYEKMQ (reference sequence). The CDR3 covers 16 residues.

In regard to this clonotype: It may be a read error: a sequence one base away is much more abundant. The chain links TRBV28 to TRBJ2-4; TRBD1 might be the D (6 bases). Germline values: CDR1 MDHEN, CDR2 SYDVKM. V was cut by 2 bases and J by 5 bases, with 19 bases left in between. The CDR3 is 17 residues long. DNA of the CDR3: TGTGCCAGCAGTTTAGCCCATCCCAGGGGCGCGGAAAACATTCAGTACTTC. Translated: CASSLAHPRGAENIQYF.

This clonotype showed up many times. The chain recombines TRBV20-1 with TRBJ1-5, with 8 bases aligning to TRBD1. CDR1 and CDR2 (germline): DFQATT, SNEGSKA (reference sequence). The CDR3 runs to 13 residues. Losses at the gene ends were 6 bases for V and 6 bases for J; bases not matched to a gene: 7. CDR3 in DNA: TGCAGTGCGGCAGGACAGGGCAGTCAGCCCCAGCATTTT. It codes for CSAAGQGSQPQHF.

This clonotype appeared many times. V is TRBV11-3 and J is TRBJ2-1; 14 bases agree with TRBD2. This CDR3 is 12 amino acids long. The germline CDR1 and CDR2 sequences are SGHNT and YENEEA. Germline trimming cut 5 bases from V and 15 bases from J; bases unmatched to any gene: 3. DNA for the CDR3: TGTGCCAGCAGCGGACTAGCGGGGGGTTTGTTCTTC. It yields the protein CASSGLAGGLFF.

Many counts were recorded for this clonotype. The chain joins TRBV4-1 to TRBJ1-6, with 8 bases lining up with TRBD1. Trimming took 1 base from V and 6 from J; bases not matched to a gene: 2. There are 15 residues in the CDR3. From germline, CDR1 is MGHRA and CDR2 YSYEKL. The CDR3 sequence: CASSQGQGLNSPLHF. The CDR3 nucleotides read TGCGCCAGCAGCCAAGGACAGGGGCTTAATTCACCCCTCCACTTT.

Turning to this clonotype: Because it lacks the conserved phenylalanine or tryptophan at the end, this CDR3 is likely a read error. J is TRBJ2-5 and V is TRBV20-1; TRBD2 might be the D (6 bases). This CDR3 comprises 15 residues. Germline CDR1 reads DFQATT; CDR2 reads SNEGSKA (reference sequence). The DNA of the CDR3 is TGCAGTGCTGGAGATCGAGCAAGGCTAGCGGAGACCCAGTACCTC. This gives the protein CSAGDRARLAETQYL.

This clonotype was observed once. The chain combines TRBV9 with TRBJ2-7, with D tentatively TRBD2 (6 bases). The CDR3 consists of 15 residues. Germline V lookup: CDR1 SGDLS, CDR2 YYNGEE. V lost 4 bases and J 6 bases, leaving 20 bases between the germline ends. The CDR3 DNA reads TGTGCCAGCAGCCCCTCGAGACTAGTACAATCCGAGCAGTACTTC. Translation: CASSPSRLVQSEQYF.

This clonotype was detected a few times. The conserved phenylalanine or tryptophan normally closing the CDR3 is absent here, so this likely arose from a read error. The chain recombines TRBV29-1 with TRBJ2-7; D might be TRBD2 (6 bases). CDR1 and CDR2 (germline): SQVTM, ANQGSEA. This CDR3 comprises 13 residues. CDR3 region: CSVRKGTAYEQYL. CDR3 nucleotide sequence: TGTAGCGTTAGGAAAGGGACTGCCTACGAGCAGTACCTC.

The chain combines TRBV6-5 with TRBJ2-2, with no clear D. This CDR3 contains 15 residues. V was cut by 2 bases and J by 3 bases, with 10 bases left in between. Looked up from germline, CDR1 is MNHEY and CDR2 is SVGAGI. In nucleotides, the CDR3 is TGTGCCAGCAGTTACAGGGTAGTGGACACCGGGGAGCTGTTTTTT. It is translated as CASSYRVVDTGELFF.

Many counts were recorded for this clonotype. This may arise from a read error, as a much more abundant clone is one base away. This chain connects TRBV11-2 to TRBJ2-2, with 8 bases fitting TRBD2. The CDR3 is made up of 15 amino acids. Germline V CDR1 and CDR2: SGHAT, FQNNGV. The CDR3 protein is CASSLRLAKTGELFF. In nucleotides, the CDR3 is TGTGCCAGCAGCTTGCGACTAGCGAAGACCGGGGAGCTGTTTTTT.

Note on this clonotype: A read error may be the cause here, since a much bigger clone is one base away. The CDR3, as DNA: TGTGCCAGCACCTCCAGAGGGAACACTGAAGCTTTCTTT. This gives the protein CASTSRGNTEAFF. The chain joins TRBV7-8 to TRBJ1-1; no firm D call. CDR3 length: 13 amino acids. V was pared by 7 bases and J by 1 base, with 10 bases between. CDR1 and CDR2 from the germline V gene are SGHVS and FQNEAQ.

As to this clonotype: A much larger clone differs from this one at a single base, so this may be a read error. V and J are TRBV30 and TRBJ2-7, with 7 bases lining up with TRBD1. CDR3 length: 12 residues. Germline V lookup: CDR1 GTSNPN, CDR2 SVGIG (reference sequence). The CDR3 loop is CVSGQASYEQYF. DNA for the CDR3: TGTGTCTCCGGACAGGCCTCCTACGAGCAGTACTTC.

This clonotype came up a few times. The chain employs TRBV14 and TRBJ1-6; D not certain. CDR1 and CDR2 from the germline V gene are SGHDN and FVKESK. There are 16 residues in the CDR3. Trimming stripped 1 base from V and 4 bases from J, with 11 bases between. For the CDR3, the DNA is TGTGCCAGCAGCCAAGTTGCCGGGTTTTATAATTCACCCCTCCACTTT. Translation gives CASSQVAGFYNSPLHF.

With regard to this clonotype: One base away lies a much larger clone, so this may be a sequencing read error. This chain's CDR3 is CASRTSGLAGNEQFF. CDR3 bases: TGTGCCAGCAGAACCTCGGGACTAGCCGGCAATGAGCAGTTCTTC. The chain recombines TRBV5-4 with TRBJ2-1, with 9 positions matching TRBD2. This CDR3 has 15 amino acids. CDR1 is SGHNT and CDR2 is YYREEE in the germline V gene (reference sequence). V trimming: 5 bases; J trimming: 6 bases; junction bases outside the gene matches: 9.

V and J are TRBV5-6 and TRBJ2-1; 11 bases line up with TRBD2. This CDR3 is 14 amino acids long. Trimming took 6 bases from V and 7 from J; bases not matched to a gene: 6. Germline CDR1 reads SGHDT; CDR2 reads YYEEEE. The CDR3 is CASNKLAGVNEQFF. CDR3 DNA sequence: TGTGCCAGCAACAAACTAGCGGGGGTTAATGAGCAGTTCTTC.

Notes on this clonotype: At one of its ends the junction is not consistent with the germline gene, which may arise from a read error. This sequence joins TRBV20-1 and TRBJ2-2, with 9 positions matching TRBD1. CDR3 size: 18 residues. Germline V lookup: CDR1 DFQATT, CDR2 SNEGSKA (reference sequence). This CDR3 is CSARVVPDRGEPTGELFF. As DNA, the CDR3 is TGCAGTGCTAGAGTGGTTCCGGACAGGGGCGAACCAACCGGGGAGCTATTTTTT.

This clonotype has a count of ten or more. V is TRBV11-2 and J is TRBJ2-3; 13 nucleotides line up with TRBD2. V gave up 4 bases and J gave up 4 bases; unmatched junction bases: 5. CDR3 length equals 16 residues. Germline values: CDR1 SGHAT, CDR2 FQNNGV. CDR3 nucleotides: TGTGCCAGCAGCTCTGGGGGACTAGCGGGGCCAGATACGCAGTATTTT. This sequence encodes CASSSGGLAGPDTQYF.

This clonotype was seen a single time. A much larger clonotype is one base distant, so this may be a read error. The V call is TRBV4-1, the J call TRBJ2-7; D remains unclear. This CDR3 comprises 15 residues. The V gene lost 3 bases and the J gene lost 6 bases, with 18 bases spanning the gap. Per the germline V gene, CDR1 is MGHRA and CDR2 is YSYEKL. CDR3 bases: TGCGCCAGCAGCCATTCCGGGTCAGAAAAGGGCGAGCAGTACTTC. The encoded protein is CASSHSGSEKGEQYF.

Ten or more counts support this clonotype. The chain joins TRBV12-3 or TRBV12-4 to TRBJ2-5; weak D call: TRBD1 (5 bases). This CDR3 contains 16 residues. V was pared by 8 bases and J by 0 bases, with 19 bases between. CDR3 nucleotide sequence: TGTGCCAGCGTAGTTTATAGGGGTGGGAACCAAGAGACCCAGTACTTC. This codes for CASVVYRGGNQETQYF.

There are a few counts of this clonotype. The gene calls are TRBV28 and TRBJ2-6; D unclear. The germline CDR1 and CDR2 sequences are MDHEN and SYDVKM. V dropped 5 bases and J dropped 0 bases, with 11 bases sitting between them. CDR3 size: 16 residues. CDR3 region: CASSLGGYSGANVLTF. The CDR3 bases are TGTGCCAGCAGTCTGGGCGGATACTCTGGGGCCAACGTCCTGACTTTC.

This chain joins TRBV11-2 and TRBJ2-5; no firm D call. Germline loops: CDR1 SGHAT, CDR2 FQNNGV. This CDR3 contains 17 residues. The V end lost 6 bases, the J end lost 0 bases, and 20 bases lay between the germline ends. The CDR3: CASRPYPETAYQETQYF. Here the CDR3 DNA reads TGTGCCAGCAGACCCTACCCCGAGACCGCCTACCAAGAGACCCAGTACTTC.

This chain links TRBV7-9 with TRBJ1-4; D is perhaps TRBD1 (6 bases). V shed 3 bases and J shed 7 bases, with 21 bases lying between them. The CDR3 is 17 amino acids. Looked up from germline, CDR1 is SEHNR and CDR2 is FQNEAQ (reference sequence). In DNA form, the CDR3 reads TGTGCCAGCAGCTTGGGACAAAGATTAAACAAGGTTGAAAAACTGTTTTTT. The encoded protein is CASSLGQRLNKVEKLFF.

This clonotype was detected many times. The chain employs TRBV7-8 and TRBJ2-1; maybe TRBD1 (5 bases). The germline CDR1 and CDR2 sequences are SGHVS and FQNEAQ. The CDR3 has 16 amino acids. Trimming cost V 1 base and J 5 bases, with 15 bases left between them. The CDR3 sequence: CASSLEGRANHNEQFF. CDR3 bases: TGTGCCAGCAGCTTAGAAGGCAGGGCCAACCACAATGAGCAGTTCTTC.

The V and J genes are TRBV6-6 and TRBJ2-3, with D tentatively TRBD1 (6 bases). V lost 5 bases and J 3 bases, leaving 15 bases between the germline ends. The germline V gene has CDR1 MNHNY and CDR2 SVGAGI (reference sequence). The CDR3 sequence is 15 residues long. CDR3 residues: CASSMYRVKTDTQYF. As DNA, the CDR3 is TGTGCCAGCAGTATGTACAGGGTTAAGACAGATACGCAGTATTTT.

The chain couples TRBV19 to TRBJ1-5, with TRBD1 matching 7 bases. This CDR3 contains 13 residues. The V gene end was trimmed by 4 bases and the J gene end by 10 bases; junction bases not matched to a gene: 7. Looked up from germline, CDR1 is LNHDA and CDR2 is SQIVND (reference sequence). CDR3 residues: CASSTQTGYPQHF. As DNA, the CDR3 is TGTGCCAGTAGTACCCAGACAGGGTATCCCCAGCATTTT.

As to this clonotype: A much larger clonotype is one base distant, so this may be a read error. J is TRBJ2-1 and V is TRBV30; D perhaps matches TRBD2 (5 bases). The germline CDR1 and CDR2 sequences are GTSNPN and SVGIG (reference sequence). This CDR3 has 14 amino acids. CDR3 residues: CASERPSSYSEQFF. DNA for the CDR3: TGTGCCTCCGAGCGGCCAAGCTCCTACAGTGAGCAGTTCTTC.

Points on this clonotype: Compared with germline, one end of the junction differs, possibly owing to a read error. V gene TRBV24-1 combines with J gene TRBJ1-2; no reliable D call. Per germline, CDR1 KGHDR and CDR2 SFDVKD. The CDR3 has 11 residues. The CDR3 DNA reads TGTGCCACCAGTGATTTATTTGGCCACACCTTC. Protein: CATSDLFGHTF.

Note on this clonotype: The conserved phenylalanine or tryptophan normally closing the CDR3 is absent here, so this likely arose from a read error. This chain joins TRBV12-3 or TRBV12-4 and TRBJ2-1, with TRBD2 identical over 10 bases. The CDR3 covers 15 residues. After removal of 5 bases from V and 2 bases from J, the junction contained 3 bases not matched to a gene. The CDR3: CASSAAGGTYNEQFL. As DNA, the CDR3 is TGTGCCAGCAGTGCAGCGGGAGGGACCTACAATGAGCAGTTCCTC.

As regards this clonotype: The junction shows a germline mismatch at one end, possibly a read error. The gene calls are TRBV6-1 and TRBJ1-5; D call uncertain. This CDR3 region has 14 residues. Germline V gene sequence: CDR1 MNHNS, CDR2 SASEGT. The CDR3 loop is CASSDKGYNQPQQF. The CDR3 nucleotides read TGTGCCAGCAGTGATAAGGGTTACAATCAGCCCCAGCAGTTT.

The sample holds many counts of this clonotype. The gene calls are TRBV20-1 and TRBJ2-2, with D unclear. The CDR3 has 13 residues. Looked up from germline, CDR1 is DFQATT and CDR2 is SNEGSKA (reference sequence). Deletions cut 5 bases from V and 1 base from J, with 8 bases between. CDR3 in amino acids: CSAYPENTGELFF. The CDR3, as DNA: TGCAGTGCTTACCCAGAGAACACCGGGGAGCTGTTTTTT.

Points on this clonotype: Since a much larger clone is just one base distant, this may be a read error. This rearrangement joins TRBV4-2 to TRBJ2-2, with 11 positions matching TRBD2. CDR1 LGHNA and CDR2 YNFKEQ come from the germline V gene. This CDR3 spans 18 amino acids. CDR3 nucleotide sequence: TGTGCCAGCAGCCAAGCGGCTAGCGGGGGGAAGAACACCGGGAAGCTGTTTTTT. This sequence encodes CASSQAASGGKNTGKLFF.

Points on this clonotype: The CDR3 does not end in the conserved phenylalanine or tryptophan, so this is likely a read error. V usage is TRBV20-1 and J usage is TRBJ2-5; perhaps D is TRBD1 or TRBD2 (5 bases each). Germline V gives CDR1 DFQATT, CDR2 SNEGSKA (reference sequence). V was pared by 2 bases and J by 2 bases, with 12 bases between. The CDR3 consists of 14 residues. The CDR3 reads CSARNRWGQETQYL. The CDR3 nucleotides read TGCAGTGCTAGAAATCGTTGGGGGCAAGAGACCCAGTACTTA.